This T cell receptor beta chain was recovered during a study of shared clonotypes between healthy human individuals. Overall study context: Three CD4 naive, three CD4 memory, two CD8 naive and one CD8 memory plate were used per donor. Study-level points and caveats: When compared with the clonotypes that were shared by all four sorted-subset donors, the non-shared clonotypes turned out to have lower generation probabilities.

The table came from immunoSEQ multiplex PCR; TCRdb's copy has only in-frame clones and leaves some out. This table holds roughly 590,000 clones, about 95% found once. CD45RO-negative, CCR7-selected cells formed the naive CD8 fraction, which excluded terminally differentiated effector memory CD45RA+ cells. Points on this clone: Its antigen is as yet unknown.

The V gene lost 3 bases and the J gene lost 2 bases, with 17 bases spanning the gap. This CDR3 contains 16 residues. From germline, CDR1 is MGHRA and CDR2 YSYEKL. This TCR came from a woman under 40 in good health. The sample comprised naive CD8+ T cells sorted from blood. This chain links TRBV4-1 with TRBJ2-7; tentatively, D is TRBD1 (6 bases). CDR3 sequence: CASSHRGTSPAYEQYF. The CDR3 bases are TGCGCCAGCAGCCATAGGGGGACATCCCCGGCCTACGAGCAGTACTTC.